A single sample gave rise to the 15 T cell receptor beta chains below, sequenced in a study of regulatory T cells in long-lasting Graves disease. Time point denoted: persistent/refractory GD, antithyroid drugs over 5 years with positive TRAb. Following extraction of RNA from PBMCs, that RNA was used to make the TCR library. Construction of the TCR beta libraries employed iRepertoire HTBI primers in conjunction with Arm-PCR of CDR3 regions. TCRdb re-called the multiplex PCR reads through MiXCR, storing one row per CDR3 protein. The profile covers fewer than 450,000 distinct CDR3 sequences, with 23% appearing a single time and about a quarter taken by the ten largest. Here the sequenced sample was peripheral blood mononuclear cells (PBMCs), taken when the disease was refractory, from a patient treated with antithyroid drugs. Every receptor here comes from a female donor with Graves disease.

The V call is TRBV7-2, the J call TRBJ2-1; 12 bases are shared with TRBD1. With V trimmed by 1 base and J by 6 bases, 4 bases remained unmatched. CDR1 is SGHTA, CDR2 FQGNSA, per germline. The CDR3 extends over 16 amino acids. The CDR3: CASSLVGTGGVNEQFF. DNA for the CDR3: TGTGCCAGCAGCTTAGTGGGGACAGGGGGCGTCAATGAGCAGTTCTTC.

V usage is TRBV10-3 and J usage is TRBJ1-1, with D possibly TRBD1 on 5 matching bases. Germline CDR1 ENHRY, CDR2 SYGVKD. CDR3 size: 14 residues. Trimming pared 6 bases from V and 1 base from J, leaving 12 bases between. This CDR3 reads CAISLGTGNTEAFF. DNA of the CDR3: TGTGCCATCAGCCTCGGGACGGGGAACACTGAAGCTTTCTTT.

This chain uses TRBV30 with TRBJ1-6; D remains unclear. Germline-derived CDR1 and CDR2 are GTSNPN and SVGIG (reference sequence). The CDR3 loop spans 12 amino acids. V shed 1 base and J shed 7 bases, with 5 bases lying between them. The CDR3 is CAWSEGNSPLHF. In DNA, the CDR3 is TGTGCCTGGAGTGAGGGAAATTCACCCCTCCACTTT.

The chain is built from TRBV28 and TRBJ2-1, with a tentative D call TRBD2 (5 bases). CDR1 and CDR2 from the germline V gene are MDHEN and SYDVKM. CDR3 length: 15 residues. V lost 5 bases to trimming and J lost 6 bases, with 17 bases between them. DNA of the CDR3: TGTGCCAGCAGTCGCTCGGGGTCCCTGCTCAATGAGCAGTTCTTC. It is translated as CASSRSGSLLNEQFF.

The V gene is TRBV12-3 or TRBV12-4, the J gene TRBJ2-6, with D uncertain. The V end lost 7 bases, the J end lost 2 bases, and 15 bases lay between the germline ends. The CDR3 is 16 residues long. The CDR3 DNA reads as TGTGCCAGCACCATGGCAGGATTCCCTGGGGCCAACGTCCTGACTTTC. Translating gives CASTMAGFPGANVLTF.

This clonotype was seen at least ten times. The V gene is TRBV2, the J gene TRBJ1-4, with 8 bases lining up with TRBD1. V lost 6 bases to trimming and J lost 7 bases; unmatched junction nucleotides: 10. The germline CDR1 and CDR2 sequences are SNHLY and FYNNEI. The CDR3 sequence is 15 residues long. In DNA, the CDR3 is TGTGCCAGCAGCTTTGACAGGGGAGGGGGTGAAAAACTGTTTTTT. It specifies CASSFDRGGGEKLFF.

As for this clonotype: The germline gene is not matched at one end of the junction; a read error may be the cause. The chain uses TRBV6-1 and TRBJ2-2; D possibly matches TRBD1 or TRBD2 (5 bases each). This CDR3 spans 11 amino acids. Germline assignment: CDR1 MNHNS and CDR2 SASEGT. This CDR3 is CASTRIGELLF. The CDR3 nucleotides read TGTGCTTCGACCCGGATAGGGGAGCTGCTTTTT.

The rearrangement links TRBV9 to TRBJ2-7; D may be TRBD1 (6 bases). Trimming took 6 bases from V and 7 from J, leaving 20 bases between them. Germline assignment: CDR1 SGDLS and CDR2 YYNGEE. The CDR3 consists of 14 residues. The CDR3 sequence: CASTPWAGEGEQYF. The CDR3, as DNA: TGTGCCAGCACCCCGTGGGCAGGGGAAGGGGAGCAGTACTTC. The complete variable domain, with remaining parts taken from reference TRBV9 and TRBJ2-7, reads DSGVTQTPKHLITATGQRVTLRCSPRSGDLSVYWYQQSLDQGLQFLIQYYNGEERAKGNILERFSAQQFPDLHSELNLSSLELGDSALYFCASTPWAGEGEQYFGPGTRLTVT.

The genes are TRBV5-1 and TRBJ2-3; 11 nucleotides align to TRBD2. CDR3 length equals 15 residues. The J segment lost 6 bases and the V segment lost 2 bases, leaving 5 bases of the junction unmatched. From germline, CDR1 is SGHRS and CDR2 YFSETQ. The CDR3 coding sequence is TGCGCCAGCAGCTTAACTAGCGGGAGACCTGATACGCAGTATTTT. This gives the protein CASSLTSGRPDTQYF.

This clonotype was observed at least ten times. The chain recombines TRBV2 with TRBJ2-5, with TRBD1 matching over 8 bases. Trimming cost V 2 bases and J 5 bases; bases outside gene matches: 7. Germline lookup yields CDR1 SNHLY and CDR2 FYNNEI. The CDR3 runs to 15 residues. Written as DNA, the CDR3 is TGTGCCAGCAGTGAAACGCGGACAGGGTCGGAGACCCAGTACTTC. Residues: CASSETRTGSETQYF.

The gene calls are TRBV24-1 and TRBJ2-3; no clear D gene. The germline V gene has CDR1 KGHDR and CDR2 SFDVKD. Trimming cost V 0 bases and J 5 bases, with 8 bases left between them. The CDR3 is made up of 14 amino acids. CDR3 DNA: TGTGCCACCAGTGATTTGCAAAATTTAGATACGCAGTATTTT. The encoded protein is CATSDLQNLDTQYF.

The chain carries TRBV5-1 and TRBJ1-6, with unresolved D. Trimming removed 0 bases at V and 5 bases at J, with 12 bases between. In germline, CDR1 is SGHRS, CDR2 YFSETQ. The CDR3 has 16 amino acids. Here the CDR3 DNA reads TGCGCCAGCAGCTTGGAAGTCGGCCCCAATAATTCACCCCTCCACTTT. Translated: CASSLEVGPNNSPLHF.

This clonotype was recorded at least ten times. The rearrangement links TRBV11-2 to TRBJ2-5; TRBD2 matches at 10 bases. V trimming: 5 bases; J trimming: 5 bases; junction bases outside the gene matches: 14. The germline V gene has CDR1 SGHAT and CDR2 FQNNGV. This CDR3 has 17 amino acids. This chain's CDR3 is CASSDDRSAGGPETQYF. The CDR3 coding sequence is TGTGCCAGCAGCGATGACCGATCAGCGGGAGGGCCGGAGACCCAGTACTTC. The variable domain in full, with the rest retrieved from reference TRBV11-2 and TRBJ2-5, is EAGVAQSPRYKIIEKRQSVAFWCNPISGHATLYWYQQILGQGPKLLIQFQNNGVVDDSQLPKDRFSAERLKGVDSTLKIQPAKLEDSAVYLCASSDDRSAGGPETQYFGPGTRLLVL.

The V call is TRBV20-1, the J call TRBJ2-1, with D perhaps being TRBD1 or TRBD2 (5 bases each). The CDR3 runs to 15 residues. V lost 5 bases to trimming and J lost 10 bases, with 24 bases between them. Germline V gives CDR1 DFQATT, CDR2 SNEGSKA (reference sequence). CDR3 loop: CSADKGSRASKEQFF. CDR3 nucleotides: TGCAGTGCTGACAAGGGGAGTCGGGCTTCAAAAGAGCAGTTCTTC.

This clonotype was recorded at least ten times. In nucleotides, the CDR3 is TGTGCCAGCAGTGGGGACAGGGGGCCCTACGAGCAGTACTTC. It specifies CASSGDRGPYEQYF. This chain connects TRBV2 to TRBJ2-7; 12 bases match TRBD1. The germline V gene has CDR1 SNHLY and CDR2 FYNNEI. The V gene end was trimmed by 4 bases and the J gene end by 2 bases; junction bases not matched to a gene: 0. The CDR3 is made up of 14 amino acids.